This entry features one T cell receptor beta chain sequence. This sample is drawn from a study of blood T cell repertoires in COVID-19. Study information: T cells, B-cell-depleted T cells, or PBMCs supplied cDNA or gDNA.

The CDR3 runs 16 residues. The V gene end was trimmed by 4 bases and the J gene end by 4 bases; junction bases not matched to a gene: 8. CDR1 is SNHLY, CDR2 FYNNEI, per germline. Generated by immunoSEQ multiplex PCR, the TCRdb table keeps only in-frame clones and is missing some. The table lists about 33,000 clones, roughly nine tenths of them singletons. The clonotype originates from a human donor with active COVID-19. The donor label of this sample is uncertain. This sequence joins TRBV2 and TRBJ2-2; 8 positions match TRBD1. The sample taken for sequencing was peripheral blood. CDR3 bases: TGTGCCAGCAGTGGTCAGGGGGCGTCGTCCACCGGGGAGCTGTTTTTT. Its protein is CASSGQGASSTGELFF.